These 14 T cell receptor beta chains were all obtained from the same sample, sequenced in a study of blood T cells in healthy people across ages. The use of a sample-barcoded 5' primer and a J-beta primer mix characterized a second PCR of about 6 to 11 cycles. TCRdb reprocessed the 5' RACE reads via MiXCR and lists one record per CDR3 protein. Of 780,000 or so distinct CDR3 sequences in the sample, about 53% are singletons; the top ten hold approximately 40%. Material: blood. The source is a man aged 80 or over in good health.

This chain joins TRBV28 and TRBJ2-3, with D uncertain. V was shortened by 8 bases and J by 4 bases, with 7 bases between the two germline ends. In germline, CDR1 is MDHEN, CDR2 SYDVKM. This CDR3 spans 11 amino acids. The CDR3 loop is CASSRPDTQYF. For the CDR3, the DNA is TGTGCCAGCTCGCGGCCAGATACGCAGTATTTT.

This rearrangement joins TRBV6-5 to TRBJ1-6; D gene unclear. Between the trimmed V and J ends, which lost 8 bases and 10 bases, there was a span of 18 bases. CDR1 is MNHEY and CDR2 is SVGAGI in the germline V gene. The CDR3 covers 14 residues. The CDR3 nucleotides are TGTGCCAGCCGGCCCCGGGGTGCAAACTCACCCCTCCACTTT. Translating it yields CASRPRGANSPLHF.

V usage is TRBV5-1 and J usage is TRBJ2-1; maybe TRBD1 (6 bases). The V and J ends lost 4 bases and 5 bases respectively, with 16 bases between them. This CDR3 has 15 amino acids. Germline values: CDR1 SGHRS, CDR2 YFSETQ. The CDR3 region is CASSPTTGPDNEQFF. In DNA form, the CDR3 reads TGCGCCAGCAGCCCGACCACAGGGCCCGACAATGAGCAGTTCTTC.

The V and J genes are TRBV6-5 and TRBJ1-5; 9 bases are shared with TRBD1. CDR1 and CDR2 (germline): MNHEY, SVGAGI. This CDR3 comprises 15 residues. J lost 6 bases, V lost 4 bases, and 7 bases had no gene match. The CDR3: CASSSLTGGGQPQHF. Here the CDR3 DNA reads TGTGCCAGCAGTTCCCTGACAGGGGGAGGTCAGCCCCAGCATTTT.

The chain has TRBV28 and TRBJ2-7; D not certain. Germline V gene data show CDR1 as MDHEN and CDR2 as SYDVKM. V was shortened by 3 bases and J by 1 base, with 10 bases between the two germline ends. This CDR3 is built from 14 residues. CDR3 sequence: CASSFALGSYEQYF. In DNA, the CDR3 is TGTGCCAGCAGTTTCGCTCTGGGTTCCTACGAGCAGTACTTC.

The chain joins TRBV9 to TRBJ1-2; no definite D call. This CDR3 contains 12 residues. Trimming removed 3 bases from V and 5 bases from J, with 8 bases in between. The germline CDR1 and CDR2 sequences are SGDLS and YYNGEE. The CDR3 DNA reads TGTGCCAGCAGCGCTTCCAGATATGGCTACACCTTC. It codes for CASSASRYGYTF.

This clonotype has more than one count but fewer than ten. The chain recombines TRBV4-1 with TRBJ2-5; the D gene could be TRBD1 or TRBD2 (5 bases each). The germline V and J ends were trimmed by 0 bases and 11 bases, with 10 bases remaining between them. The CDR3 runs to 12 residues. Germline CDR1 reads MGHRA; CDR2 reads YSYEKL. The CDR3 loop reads CASSQDTREQYF. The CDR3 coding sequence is TGCGCCAGCAGCCAAGATACCAGGGAGCAGTACTTC.

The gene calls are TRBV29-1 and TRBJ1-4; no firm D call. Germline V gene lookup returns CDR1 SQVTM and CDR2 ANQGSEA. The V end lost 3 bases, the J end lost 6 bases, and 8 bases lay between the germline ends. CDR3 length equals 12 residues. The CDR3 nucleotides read TGCAGCGTTGATGGCGAGGATGAAAAACTGTTTTTT. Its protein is CSVDGEDEKLFF.

DNA of the CDR3: TGCGCCAGCAGCTTGGTGGGGGGAGGCGGCACTGAAGCTTTCTTT. It encodes CASSLVGGGGTEAFF. The chain combines TRBV5-1 with TRBJ1-1; possible D gene TRBD1, 5 bases. V lost 0 bases and J lost 4, with 13 bases in between. The length of the CDR3 is 15 residues. Per the germline V gene, CDR1 is SGHRS and CDR2 is YFSETQ.

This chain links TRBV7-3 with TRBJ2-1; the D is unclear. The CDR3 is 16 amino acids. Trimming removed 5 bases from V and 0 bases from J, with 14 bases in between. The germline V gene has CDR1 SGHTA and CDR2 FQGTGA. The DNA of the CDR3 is TGTGCCAGCAGCCCCTCGGCCCCTAGCTCCTACAATGAGCAGTTCTTC. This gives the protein CASSPSAPSSYNEQFF.

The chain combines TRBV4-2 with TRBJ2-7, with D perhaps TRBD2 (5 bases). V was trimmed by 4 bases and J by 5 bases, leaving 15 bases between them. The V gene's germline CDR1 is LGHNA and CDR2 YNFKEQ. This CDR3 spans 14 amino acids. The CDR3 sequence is CASSRRRDRDEQYF. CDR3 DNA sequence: TGTGCCAGCAGCCGTCGACGGGATCGGGACGAGCAGTACTTC.

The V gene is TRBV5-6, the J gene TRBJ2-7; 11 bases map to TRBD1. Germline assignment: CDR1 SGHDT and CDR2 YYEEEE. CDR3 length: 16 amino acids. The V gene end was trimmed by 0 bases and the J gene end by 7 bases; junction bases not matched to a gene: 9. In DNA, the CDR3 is TGTGCCAGCAGCTTGGGTCGAGGACAGGGGGCGCGGGAGCAGTACTTC. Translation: CASSLGRGQGAREQYF.

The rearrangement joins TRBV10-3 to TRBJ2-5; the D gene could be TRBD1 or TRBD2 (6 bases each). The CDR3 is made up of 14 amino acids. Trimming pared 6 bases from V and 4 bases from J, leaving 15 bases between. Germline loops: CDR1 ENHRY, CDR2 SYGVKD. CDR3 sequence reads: CAIRVGGLAETQYF. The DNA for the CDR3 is TGTGCCATCAGGGTCGGGGGCCTGGCAGAGACCCAGTACTTC.

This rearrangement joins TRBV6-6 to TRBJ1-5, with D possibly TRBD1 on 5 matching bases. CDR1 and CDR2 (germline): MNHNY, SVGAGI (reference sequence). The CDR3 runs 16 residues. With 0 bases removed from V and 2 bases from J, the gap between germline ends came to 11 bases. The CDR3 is CASSYSGGVGNQPQHF. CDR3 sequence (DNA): TGTGCCAGCAGTTACTCTGGGGGAGTCGGCAATCAGCCCCAGCATTTT.